One sample yielded the 13 T cell receptor beta chains listed below, sequenced in a study of glioma-infiltrating T cells. The iRepertoire nested amplicon-rescue multiplex PCR amplified TCR alpha and beta CDR3s from RNA. TCRdb reanalysed the multiplex PCR reads using MiXCR and keeps one entry per CDR3 protein. The repertoire has 300,000 to 450,000 distinct CDR3 sequences, about 40% of them found once; the top ten carry 9.5% to 15%. Material for sequencing was glioma tissue, nonneoplastic brain tissue, or PBMCs (not recorded which). The source of these receptors is a human donor with low-grade glioma or glioblastoma, undergoing nonglioma brain surgery, or in good health (not recorded which).

The gene calls are TRBV7-2 and TRBJ2-7; 10 positions match TRBD1. This CDR3 is 16 amino acids long. Germline-derived CDR1 and CDR2 are SGHTA and FQGNSA. V trimming: 5 bases; J trimming: 3 bases; junction bases outside the gene matches: 10. The CDR3: CASSHRWDRGLYEQYF. The CDR3 bases are TGTGCCAGCAGCCACCGCTGGGACAGGGGACTCTACGAGCAGTACTTC.

V and J are TRBV12-3 or TRBV12-4 and TRBJ2-7; D uncertain. The CDR3 covers 17 residues. Trimming shortened V by 6 bases and J by 1 base, and 22 bases separated the two germline ends. The CDR3 region is CASSPKPHWARSYEQYF. CDR3 sequence (DNA): TGTGCCAGCAGCCCAAAACCGCATTGGGCGAGGTCCTACGAGCAGTACTTC.

The rearrangement links TRBV30 to TRBJ2-5; the D gene could be TRBD1 or TRBD2 (5 bases each). Deletions cut 0 bases from V and 11 bases from J, with 16 bases between. The CDR3 has 13 residues. The V gene's germline CDR1 is GTSNPN and CDR2 SVGIG (reference sequence). CDR3 in DNA: TGTGCCTGGAGTGTAAATGCGCAGGGACCGCAGTACTTC. It encodes CAWSVNAQGPQYF.

On this clonotype itself: One junction end disagrees with the germline gene, perhaps due to a read error. This sequence joins TRBV7-3 and TRBJ2-1, with D possibly being TRBD1 (5 bases). The CDR3 is 15 amino acids. From germline, CDR1 is SGHTA and CDR2 FQGTGA. As DNA, the CDR3 is TGTGCCAGCAGCTTAAGGGCAGGGTGGTACAATGGGCAGTTCTTC. Amino acids: CASSLRAGWYNGQFF.

This chain links TRBV10-3 with TRBJ2-3; D not certain. The ends were cut back, 3 bases at V and 3 bases at J, with 7 bases in the middle. The CDR3 extends over 13 amino acids. Germline lookup yields CDR1 ENHRY and CDR2 SYGVKD. The CDR3 nucleotides are TGTGCCATCAGTGATTGTGGGACAGATACGCAGTATTTT. The encoded protein is CAISDCGTDTQYF.

Turning to this clonotype: This clone may be a read error of a much larger clone one base away. The chain couples TRBV6-5 to TRBJ2-1; 8 bases fit TRBD2. Germline values: CDR1 MNHEY, CDR2 SVGAGI. CDR3 length: 15 residues. The CDR3 loop reads CASSYSSAGVWEQLF. The CDR3 DNA follows: TGTGCCAGCAGTTACTCCTCAGCGGGGGTGTGGGAGCAGCTCTTC.

Worth noting for this clonotype: Sequence at one end of the junction differs from germline and may be a read error. The chain employs TRBV2 and TRBJ2-1; the match to TRBD2 covers 10 bases. This CDR3 is 17 amino acids long. CDR1 SNHLY and CDR2 FYNNEI come from the germline V gene. CDR3 DNA sequence: TGTGGCAGCAGTTTTCGACTAGCGGGTAGCTCCTACAATGAGCAGTTCTTC. Translating it yields CGSSFRLAGSSYNEQFF. Full variable domain (rest looked up from reference TRBV2 and TRBJ2-1): EPEVTQTPSHQVTQMGQEVILRCVPISNHLYFYWYRQILGQKVEFLVSFYNNEISEKSEIFDDQFSVERPDGSNFTLKIRSTKLEDSAMYFCGSSFRLAGSSYNEQFFGPGTRLTVL.

The CDR3 sequence is CASSWGGGTDNEQFF. For the CDR3, the DNA is TGTGCCAGCAGTTGGGGTGGCGGTACCGACAATGAGCAGTTCTTC. The chain couples TRBV28 to TRBJ2-1, with D unclear. V was clipped by 4 bases and J by 5 bases, with 15 bases between them. This CDR3 spans 15 amino acids. Per the germline V gene, CDR1 is MDHEN and CDR2 is SYDVKM.

The DNA of the CDR3 is TGTGCCAGCAGCTTAGCCACAGGGGGCGGAAAAATATACAATGAGCAGTTCTTC. Protein product: CASSLATGGGKIYNEQFF. The V and J genes are TRBV11-2 and TRBJ2-1, with 9 positions matching TRBD1. The germline gives CDR1 SGHAT, CDR2 FQNNGV. CDR3 length: 18 residues. The V and J ends lost 1 base and 4 bases, in that order; junction bases with no gene match: 11.

In its sample, this clonotype was seen a few times. The genes are TRBV4-1 and TRBJ2-4; TRBD2 matches at 7 bases. CDR3 length equals 14 residues. The V gene's germline CDR1 is MGHRA and CDR2 YSYEKL. Trimming removed 1 base from V and 4 bases from J; junction bases left unmatched: 1. CDR3 bases: TGCGCCAGCAGCCAAGGTAGCGGGAAAAACATTCAGTACTTC. Protein sequence: CASSQGSGKNIQYF.

V gene TRBV20-1 combines with J gene TRBJ2-3, with TRBD1 identical over 11 bases. V lost 6 bases, J lost 6 bases, and 11 bases stayed unmatched. Germline-derived CDR1 and CDR2 are DFQATT and SNEGSKA (reference sequence). This CDR3 region has 15 residues. CDR3 residues: CSAEDRGHTGDTQYF. CDR3 DNA sequence: TGCAGTGCCGAGGACAGGGGGCATACGGGGGATACGCAGTATTTT.

In this sample, this clonotype turned up many times. The V gene is TRBV20-1, the J gene TRBJ2-3, with 7 nucleotides matching TRBD2. The CDR3 contains 13 residues. Germline-derived CDR1 and CDR2 are DFQATT and SNEGSKA (reference sequence). The CDR3 loop is CSGLGASTDTQYF. As DNA, the CDR3 is TGCAGCGGACTAGGTGCTAGCACAGATACGCAGTATTTT.

There are many counts of this clonotype. The V and J genes are TRBV4-1 and TRBJ1-5; no clear D. Germline V gene data show CDR1 as MGHRA and CDR2 as YSYEKL. The CDR3 loop spans 16 amino acids. Trimming stripped 0 bases from V and 1 base from J, with 10 bases between. As DNA, the CDR3 is TGCGCCAGCAGCCAAGAAGTTAGGAGGAGCAATCAGCCCCAGCATTTT. Protein sequence: CASSQEVRRSNQPQHF.